In its sample, the clone carrying this T cell receptor (beta chain) was seen a few times. Its specificity is unknown. The sample comes from a study of cytomegalovirus exposure and HLA in healthy donors. Regarding the study as a whole: In vitro confirmation showed a few CMV-associated chains to be CMV antigen specific. Solely CMV serostatus was available to characterize immune exposure.

Primers for the PCR totalled 60 Vbeta and 13 Jbeta. Original handling: Some 80 million unique TCR beta chains, some 11 million shared, were counted in a later analysis. Assay used: immunoSEQ multiplex PCR; TCRdb lists only in-frame clones, some missing. Clonal size and the V and J genes are those of that table, whereas D and trimming came from the DNA. The sample holds 75,000 to 90,000 clones, under 85% seen once. The germline CDR1 and CDR2 sequences are MNHEY and SVGAGI. The length of the CDR3 is 14 residues. With 6 bases removed from V and 4 bases from J, the gap between germline ends came to 15 bases.

The sequence derives from a woman aged 40 to 49 in good health and CMV-seropositive. Sequencing was carried out using PBMCs. The V gene is TRBV6-5, the J gene TRBJ1-1; D is unclear. CDR3 DNA: TGTGCCAGCAGGTTGGGAGAGGTGAGCACTGAAGCTTTCTTT. This codes for CASRLGEVSTEAFF.